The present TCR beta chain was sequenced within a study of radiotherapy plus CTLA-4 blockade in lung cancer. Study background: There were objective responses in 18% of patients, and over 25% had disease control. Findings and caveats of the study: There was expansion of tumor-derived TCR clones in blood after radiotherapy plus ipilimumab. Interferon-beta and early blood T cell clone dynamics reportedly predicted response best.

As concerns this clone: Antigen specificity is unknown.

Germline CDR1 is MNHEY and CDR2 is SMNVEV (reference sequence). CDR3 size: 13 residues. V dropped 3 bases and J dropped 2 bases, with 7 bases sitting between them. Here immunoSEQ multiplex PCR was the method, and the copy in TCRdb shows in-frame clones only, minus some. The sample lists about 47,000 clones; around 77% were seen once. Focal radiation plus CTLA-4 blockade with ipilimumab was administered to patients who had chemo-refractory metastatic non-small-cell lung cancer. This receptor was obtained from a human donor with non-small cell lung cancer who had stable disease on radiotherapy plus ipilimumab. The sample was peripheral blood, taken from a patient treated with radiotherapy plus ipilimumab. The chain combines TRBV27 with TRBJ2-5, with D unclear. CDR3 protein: CASSFSYQETQYF. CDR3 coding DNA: TGTGCCAGCAGTTTTTCGTATCAAGAGACCCAGTACTTC.